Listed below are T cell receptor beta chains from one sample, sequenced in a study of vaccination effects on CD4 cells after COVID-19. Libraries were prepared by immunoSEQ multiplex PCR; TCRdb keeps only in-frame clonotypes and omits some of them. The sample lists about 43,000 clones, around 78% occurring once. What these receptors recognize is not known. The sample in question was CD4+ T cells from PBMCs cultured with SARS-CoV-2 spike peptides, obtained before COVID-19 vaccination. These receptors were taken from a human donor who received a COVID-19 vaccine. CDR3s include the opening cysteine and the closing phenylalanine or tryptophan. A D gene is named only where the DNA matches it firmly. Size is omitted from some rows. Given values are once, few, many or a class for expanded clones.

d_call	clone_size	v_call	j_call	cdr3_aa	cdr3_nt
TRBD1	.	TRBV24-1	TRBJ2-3	CATSEWTGALVDTQYF	TGTGCCACCAGTGAGTGGACAGGGGCCCTCGTAGATACGCAGTATTTT
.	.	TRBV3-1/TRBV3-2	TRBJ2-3	CASSSRGSTDTQYF	TGTGCCAGCAGCTCCAGGGGTAGCACAGATACGCAGTATTTT
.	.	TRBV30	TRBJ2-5	CAWSVRETQYF	TGTGCCTGGAGTGTAAGGGAGACCCAGTACTTC
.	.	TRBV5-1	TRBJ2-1	CASSPDGGNEQFF	TGCGCCAGCAGCCCCGATGGAGGTAATGAGCAGTTCTTC
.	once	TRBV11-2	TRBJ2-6	CASSEGWNSGANVLTF	TGTGCCAGCAGCGAGGGGTGGAACTCTGGGGCCAACGTCCTGACTTTC
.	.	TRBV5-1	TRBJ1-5	CASSPDGGRWQPQHF	TGCGCCAGCAGCCCGGATGGGGGGCGTTGGCAGCCCCAGCATTTT
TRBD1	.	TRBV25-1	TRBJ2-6	CASSWTGGISGANVLTF	TGTGCCAGCAGTTGGACAGGGGGCATATCTGGGGCCAACGTCCTGACTTTC
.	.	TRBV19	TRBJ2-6	CASSISNSGANVLTF	TGTGCCAGTAGTATCTCGAACTCTGGGGCCAACGTCCTGACTTTC
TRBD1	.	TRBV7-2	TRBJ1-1	CASSPGTGALNTEAFF	TGTGCCAGCAGCCCCGGGACAGGGGCCCTCAACACTGAAGCTTTCTTT
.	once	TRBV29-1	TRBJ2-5	CSVPTLGQETQYF	TGCAGCGTTCCGACACTAGGCCAAGAGACCCAGTACTTC
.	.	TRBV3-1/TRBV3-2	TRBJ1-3	CATSLSTGNTIYF	TGTGCCACCTCCCTTAGCACTGGAAACACCATATATTTT
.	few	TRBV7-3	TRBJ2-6	CASSFGVPGANVLTF	TGTGCCAGCAGCTTCGGGGTGCCTGGGGCCAACGTCCTGACTTTC
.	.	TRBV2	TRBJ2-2	CASSGGSTSTGELFF	TGTGCCAGCAGCGGAGGGTCGACTAGCACCGGGGAGCTGTTTTTT
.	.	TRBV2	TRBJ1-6	CASRQEGESPLHF	TGTGCCAGCCGACAGGAGGGGGAATCACCCCTCCACTTT
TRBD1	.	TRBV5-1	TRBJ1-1	CASSLGFRGRGNTEAFF	TGCGCCAGCAGCTTGGGATTCAGGGGGCGGGGGAACACTGAAGCTTTCTTT
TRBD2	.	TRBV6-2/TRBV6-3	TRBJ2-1	CASSYWRGGPNEQFF	TGTGCCAGCAGTTACTGGCGGGGGGGCCCAAATGAGCAGTTCTTC
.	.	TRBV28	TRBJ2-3	CASSSPTTDTQYF	TGTGCCAGCAGTTCTCCCACCACAGATACGCAGTATTTT
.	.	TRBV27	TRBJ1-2	CASSPLDRSRGYTF	TGTGCCAGCAGTCCACTCGACAGGTCGCGTGGCTACACCTTC
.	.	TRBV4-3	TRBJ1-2	CASSQETSGAGYGYGYTF	TGCGCCAGCAGCCAAGAAACCTCGGGGGCCGGGTATGGCTATGGCTACACCTTC
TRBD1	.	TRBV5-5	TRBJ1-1	CASSPTGGADPEAFF	TGTGCCAGCAGCCCAACAGGGGGGGCAGACCCTGAAGCTTTCTTT
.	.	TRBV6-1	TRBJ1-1	CASSELAAVGAFF	TGTGCCAGCAGTGAACTTGCAGCGGTGGGGGCTTTCTTT
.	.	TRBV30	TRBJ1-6	CAWRRQDNSPLHF	TGTGCCTGGAGGAGACAGGATAATTCACCCCTCCACTTT
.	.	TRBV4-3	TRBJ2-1	CASSTDGKRPGNEQFF	TGCGCCAGCAGCACAGATGGGAAACGCCCGGGGAATGAGCAGTTCTTC
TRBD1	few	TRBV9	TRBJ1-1	CASSTRDRQNTEAFF	TGTGCCAGCAGCACCCGGGACAGACAGAACACTGAAGCTTTCTTT
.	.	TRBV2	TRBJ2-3	CASSPFAGGPTDTQYF	TGTGCCAGCAGTCCCTTCGCCGGGGGCCCCACAGATACGCAGTATTTT
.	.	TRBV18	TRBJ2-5	CASYRPGHDQETQYF	TGTGCCAGCTATCGACCGGGACACGACCAAGAGACCCAGTACTTC
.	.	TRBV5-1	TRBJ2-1	CASNLAPGALGDEQFF	TGCGCCAGCAACTTGGCCCCAGGGGCGTTAGGAGATGAGCAGTTCTTC
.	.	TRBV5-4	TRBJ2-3	CASSPGPISDTQYF	TGTGCCAGCAGCCCGGGACCGATCTCAGATACGCAGTATTTT
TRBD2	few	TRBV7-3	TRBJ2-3	CASSLTWGGGDTQYF	TGTGCCAGCAGCTTAACGTGGGGGGGTGGAGATACGCAGTATTTT
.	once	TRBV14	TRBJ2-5	CASSQGVTAQETQYF	TGTGCCAGCAGCCAAGGCGTAACAGCCCAAGAGACCCAGTACTTC
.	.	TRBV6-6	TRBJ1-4	CASSYGTTNEKLFF	TGTGCCAGCAGTTACGGGACAACTAATGAAAAACTGTTTTTT
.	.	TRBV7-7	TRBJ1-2	CASSFGGVSDWENNYGYTF	TGTGCCAGCAGCTTCGGGGGGGTTTCGGACTGGGAAAATAACTATGGCTACACCTTC
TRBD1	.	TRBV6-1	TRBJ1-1	CASSDLRARGQNTEAFF	TGTGCCAGCAGTGACTTGAGGGCCAGGGGGCAAAACACTGAAGCTTTCTTT
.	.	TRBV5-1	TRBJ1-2	CASSLSGAYGYTF	TGCGCCAGCAGCTTGTCAGGGGCCTATGGCTACACCTTC
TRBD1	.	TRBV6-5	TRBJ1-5	CASSRQGSGEPQHF	TGTGCCAGCAGCAGACAGGGGTCGGGGGAGCCCCAGCATTTT
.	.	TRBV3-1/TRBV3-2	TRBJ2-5	CASSRGLSAEETQYF	TGTGCCAGCAGCCGAGGACTAAGCGCCGAAGAGACCCAGTACTTC
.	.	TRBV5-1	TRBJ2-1	CASSFAEGLGNEQFF	TGCGCCAGCAGCTTTGCGGAGGGGCTTGGCAATGAGCAGTTCTTC
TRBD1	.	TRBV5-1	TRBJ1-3	CASSPSDRGAGNTIYF	TGCGCCAGCAGCCCGTCGGACAGGGGTGCTGGAAACACCATATATTTT
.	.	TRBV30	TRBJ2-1	CAWSVRPPKGGGEQFF	TGTGCCTGGAGTGTACGGCCCCCGAAGGGAGGGGGGGAGCAGTTCTTC
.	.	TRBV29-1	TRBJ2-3	CSVQVNYTDTQYF	TGCAGCGTCCAGGTAAACTACACAGATACGCAGTATTTT
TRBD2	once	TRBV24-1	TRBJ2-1	CATSDLTSDSYNEQFF	TGTGCCACCAGTGATTTGACTAGCGATTCCTACAATGAGCAGTTCTTC
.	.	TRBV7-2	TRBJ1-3	CASSTYQGTGNTIYF	TGTGCCAGCAGCACATACCAGGGGACTGGAAACACCATATATTTT
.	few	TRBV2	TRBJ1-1	CATWDHENTEAFF	TGTGCCACCTGGGACCACGAGAACACTGAAGCTTTCTTT
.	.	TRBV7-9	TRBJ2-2	CASSLADRAANTGELFF	TGTGCCAGCAGCTTAGCGGACAGAGCCGCGAACACCGGGGAGCTGTTTTTT
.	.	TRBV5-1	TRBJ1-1	CASTAGAVNTEAFF	TGCGCCAGCACTGCTGGGGCCGTGAACACTGAAGCTTTCTTT
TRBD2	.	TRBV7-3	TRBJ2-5	CASSARLAGEETQYF	TGTGCCAGCAGCGCCAGACTAGCTGGGGAAGAGACCCAGTACTTC
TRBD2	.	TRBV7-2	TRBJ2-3	CASSPRTSGGATDTQYF	TGTGCCAGCAGCCCCAGGACTAGCGGGGGGGCCACAGATACGCAGTATTTT
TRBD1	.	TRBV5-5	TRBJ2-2	CASSIQGEYTGELFF	TGTGCCAGCAGCATACAGGGGGAGTACACCGGGGAGCTGTTTTTT
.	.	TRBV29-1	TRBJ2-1	CSTGLNSYNEQFF	TGCAGCACGGGACTGAACTCCTACAATGAGCAGTTCTTC
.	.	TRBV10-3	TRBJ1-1	CAITRTAMNTEAFF	TGTGCCATCACTCGGACAGCTATGAACACTGAAGCTTTCTTT
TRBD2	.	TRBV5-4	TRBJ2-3	CASSLEGSGDTQYF	TGTGCCAGCAGCTTGGAGGGTAGCGGGGATACGCAGTATTTT
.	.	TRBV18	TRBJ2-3	CASSPLASTDTQYF	TGTGCCAGCTCACCCCTTGCTAGCACAGATACGCAGTATTTT
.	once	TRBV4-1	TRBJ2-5	CASSQGRTYQETQYF	TGCGCCAGCAGCCAAGGCCGAACGTACCAAGAGACCCAGTACTTC
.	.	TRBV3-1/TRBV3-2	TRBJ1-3	CASSRVVFGTGNTIYF	TGTGCCAGCTCACGCGTGGTGTTTGGAACTGGAAACACCATATATTTT
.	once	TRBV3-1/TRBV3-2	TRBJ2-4	CASSQRNGNIQYF	TGTGCCAGCAGCCAACGCAACGGAAACATTCAGTACTTC
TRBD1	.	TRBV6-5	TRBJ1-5	CASSQRDRGQPQHF	TGTGCCAGCAGTCAACGAGACAGGGGCCAGCCCCAGCATTTT
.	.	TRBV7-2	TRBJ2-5	CASSSGQIQETQYF	TGTGCCAGCAGCTCAGGACAGATCCAAGAGACCCAGTACTTC
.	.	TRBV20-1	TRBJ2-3	CSTDDLSAQYF	TGCAGTACGGACGACTTATCGGCGCAGTATTTT
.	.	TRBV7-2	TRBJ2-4	CASSLLGQVVRNIQYF	TGTGCCAGCAGCTTGTTGGGACAAGTCGTCAGAAACATTCAGTACTTC
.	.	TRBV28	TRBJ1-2	CASSFLSDSRYGYTF	TGTGCCAGCAGTTTCCTCAGCGACAGCCGGTATGGCTACACCTTC